This T cell receptor beta chain was sequenced in a study of response to subunit inactivated influenza vaccine. Study-wide results and limits: Each seasonal influenza vaccination recruits few new T cells, the authors suggested.

Unmatched junction bases numbered 18, after V lost 4 bases and J lost 0 bases. The length of the CDR3 is 20 residues. TCRdb called the RT-PCR reads again in MiXCR, with one record for every CDR3 protein. The data contain some 300,000 distinct CDR3 sequences, around 20% of them singletons. With regard to this clonotype: Its antigen is not identified.

The receptor was derived from a man between 45 and 75 years old who received an inactivated influenza vaccine. The sequenced sample was PBMCs from blood, obtained approximately 20 months after vaccination. The V gene is TRBV5-3, the J gene TRBJ2-4, with 8 positions matching TRBD1. TRBV5-3 falls under the ORF class, with uncertain function. The CDR3 bases are TGTGCCAGAAGCGACCGGGACAGGAGTCTTATAAGACTAGCCAAAAACATTCAGTACTTC. Protein product: CARSDRDRSLIRLAKNIQYF.